The T cell receptor (beta chain) described here comes from a study of blood T cells in healthy people across ages. A sample-barcoded 5' primer and a J-beta primer mix were used in a second PCR of roughly 6 to 12 cycles. TCRdb fed the 5' RACE reads into MiXCR, producing one record per CDR3 protein. The sample holds about 1 million distinct CDR3 sequences, around 25% seen once. From germline, CDR1 is SGHDT and CDR2 YYEEEE. Trimming cost V 4 bases and J 4 bases, with 20 bases left between them. The CDR3 runs to 16 residues. This clonotype was recorded a few times. The data were also submitted as part of a second study, on T cells of mothers and their children.

V and J are TRBV5-6 and TRBJ1-1, with TRBD1 as a possible D gene (6 bases). The clonotype comes from a girl aged 2 to 10 in good health. Sequenced sample: blood. The CDR3 loop is CASSLVRWGGGTEAFF. The CDR3 nucleotides read TGTGCCAGCAGCCTGGTTCGGTGGGGAGGGGGCACTGAAGCTTTCTTT.